This T cell receptor (beta chain) was sequenced for a study of blood T cell repertoires in COVID-19. As for the study in general: Collection of acute and convalescent COVID-19 samples took place in the United States, Italy and Spain. PBMCs, B-cell-depleted T cells, or T cells provided the cDNA or gDNA that made up the material.

Per germline, CDR1 SGDLS and CDR2 YYNGEE. Trimming left V 4 bases short and J 4 bases short, with 6 bases between. This CDR3 region has 13 residues. Under the authors' procedure: Amplification of reference gene primers provided the estimated nucleated cell counts. Sequencing used immunoSEQ multiplex PCR; TCRdb keeps in-frame clones, though not all of them. V and J calls and clone size are as listed in that table; D and trimming were resolved from the DNA. Of fewer than 250,000 clones listed, more than 75% are singletons. The rearrangement uses TRBV9 and TRBJ2-6, with D unclear. This receptor was identified in a man in his forties or fifties with acute or convalescent COVID-19. The sequencing sample was made of peripheral blood. In DNA, the CDR3 is TGTGCCAGCAGCCAGGCCGGGGCCAACGTCCTGACTTTC. Translation gives CASSQAGANVLTF.